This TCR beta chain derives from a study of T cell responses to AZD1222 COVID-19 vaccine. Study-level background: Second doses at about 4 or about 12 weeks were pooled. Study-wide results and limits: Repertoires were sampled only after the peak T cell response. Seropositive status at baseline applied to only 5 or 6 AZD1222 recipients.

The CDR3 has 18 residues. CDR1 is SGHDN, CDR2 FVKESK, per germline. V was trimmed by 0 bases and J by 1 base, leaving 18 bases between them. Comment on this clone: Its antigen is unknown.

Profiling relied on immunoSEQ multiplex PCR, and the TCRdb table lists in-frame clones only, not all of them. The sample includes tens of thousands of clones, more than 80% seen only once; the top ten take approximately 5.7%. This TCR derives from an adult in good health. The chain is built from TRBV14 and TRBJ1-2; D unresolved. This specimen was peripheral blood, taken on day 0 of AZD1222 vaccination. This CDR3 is CASSQDIKDSGFNYGYTF. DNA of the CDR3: TGTGCCAGCAGCCAAGATATTAAGGACTCTGGATTTAACTATGGCTACACCTTC.